The rows below give T cell receptor beta chains drawn from one sample of a study of cytomegalovirus exposure and HLA in healthy donors. The method was immunoSEQ multiplex PCR; TCRdb's version includes in-frame clones alone and lacks a portion of them. Of over 60,000 clones listed, 65% to 70% are singletons. The sequencing sample was made of PBMCs. The receptors come from a male donor in good health and CMV-seropositive. CDR3s include the opening cysteine and the closing phenylalanine or tryptophan. Each record gives: V gene, J gene, D gene, clone size, CDR3 DNA, CDR3 protein. A D gene is named only where the DNA matches it firmly. Clone size is stated in some rows and not others, as once, few, many or a class when expanded.

v_gene: TRBV7-2
j_gene: TRBJ2-7
d_gene: TRBD1
abundance: .
CDR3nt: TGTGCCAGCAGCCCAAGACAGGGGGCCTACGAGCAGTACTTC
CDR3aa: CASSPRQGAYEQYF

v_gene: TRBV2
j_gene: TRBJ2-1
d_gene: TRBD1
abundance: .
CDR3nt: TGTGCCTGTCTTCTCCCGGGACAGGGCAATGAGCAGTTCTTC
CDR3aa: CACLLPGQGNEQFF

v_gene: TRBV7-9
j_gene: TRBJ1-4
d_gene: TRBD1
abundance: few
CDR3nt: TGTGCCAGCAGCTCATCGCAGGGGGAGAGGGAAAAACTGTTTTTT
CDR3aa: CASSSSQGEREKLFF

v_gene: TRBV19
j_gene: TRBJ2-7
d_gene: .
abundance: .
CDR3nt: TGTGCCAGTAGCACAACAGCACAATCCGAGCAGTACTTC
CDR3aa: CASSTTAQSEQYF

v_gene: TRBV9
j_gene: TRBJ1-1
d_gene: .
abundance: .
CDR3nt: TGTGCCAGCAGCGTAGTAAGTAGCGCTGAAGCTTTCTTT
CDR3aa: CASSVVSSAEAFF

v_gene: TRBV7-9
j_gene: TRBJ2-3
d_gene: TRBD1
abundance: .
CDR3nt: TGTTCCAGCAGCCTGTTGACGACAGGGTGGGGCACAGATACGCAGTATTTT
CDR3aa: CSSSLLTTGWGTDTQYF

v_gene: TRBV18
j_gene: TRBJ2-2
d_gene: TRBD2
abundance: .
CDR3nt: TGTGCCAGCTCACCCGTCCGGTCTAGCGGGGCGAACACCGGGGAGCTGTTTTTT
CDR3aa: CASSPVRSSGANTGELFF

v_gene: TRBV2
j_gene: TRBJ2-7
d_gene: .
abundance: .
CDR3nt: TGTGCCAGCAGGTTCCGGGACAACTCCTACGAGCAGTACTTC
CDR3aa: CASRFRDNSYEQYF

v_gene: TRBV18
j_gene: TRBJ2-5
d_gene: .
abundance: once
CDR3nt: TGTGCCAGCTCACCTGGGCAGCAAGAGACCCAGTACTTC
CDR3aa: CASSPGQQETQYF

v_gene: TRBV5-6
j_gene: TRBJ2-3
d_gene: .
abundance: .
CDR3nt: TGTGCCAGCATCCTAGGGGGTAGGGCAGATACGCAGTATTTT
CDR3aa: CASILGGRADTQYF

v_gene: TRBV12-5
j_gene: TRBJ1-2
d_gene: .
abundance: once
CDR3nt: TGTGCTAGTGGCTTCACCCGACAGAAAGAGAACTATGGCTACACCTTC
CDR3aa: CASGFTRQKENYGYTF

v_gene: TRBV29-1
j_gene: TRBJ2-7
d_gene: .
abundance: few
CDR3nt: TGCAGCGTCCAACCGGGTGGTACCTACGAGCAGTACTTC
CDR3aa: CSVQPGGTYEQYF

v_gene: TRBV29-1
j_gene: TRBJ1-5
d_gene: .
abundance: .
CDR3nt: TGCAGCGTTGGGGCAGGGGGCAATCAGCCCCAGCATTTT
CDR3aa: CSVGAGGNQPQHF

v_gene: TRBV7-9
j_gene: TRBJ1-5
d_gene: .
abundance: .
CDR3nt: TGTGCCAGCAGCTTAAACAGTTTCGAGCCCCAGCATTTT
CDR3aa: CASSLNSFEPQHF

v_gene: TRBV18
j_gene: TRBJ2-5
d_gene: .
abundance: .
CDR3nt: TGTGCCAGCTCACCCCGGTTCCAAGAGACCCAGTACTTC
CDR3aa: CASSPRFQETQYF

v_gene: TRBV7-9
j_gene: TRBJ2-7
d_gene: .
abundance: .
CDR3nt: TGTGCCAGCAGCTCTGAGCGGTGGGTCTCCTACGAGCAGTACTTC
CDR3aa: CASSSERWVSYEQYF

v_gene: TRBV15
j_gene: TRBJ2-3
d_gene: TRBD1
abundance: few
CDR3nt: TGTGCCACCAGCACCAGGGGGAGTTGGGGAGATACGCAGTATTTT
CDR3aa: CATSTRGSWGDTQYF

v_gene: TRBV18
j_gene: TRBJ1-2
d_gene: .
abundance: .
CDR3nt: TGTGCCAGCTCACCCGACAGTGGCTACACCTTC
CDR3aa: CASSPDSGYTF

v_gene: TRBV10-3
j_gene: TRBJ2-5
d_gene: TRBD1
abundance: .
CDR3nt: TGTGCCATCAGGGGGACAGGGATTAGAGAGACCCAGTACTTC
CDR3aa: CAIRGTGIRETQYF

v_gene: TRBV2
j_gene: TRBJ2-1
d_gene: .
abundance: .
CDR3nt: TGTGCCAGCAGTAACCAGCGGATTCAGAACAATGAGCAGTTCTTC
CDR3aa: CASSNQRIQNNEQFF

v_gene: TRBV25-1
j_gene: TRBJ2-1
d_gene: TRBD1
abundance: few
CDR3nt: TGTGCCAGCAGTAGACAGGGGGCGATTGAGCAGTTCTTC
CDR3aa: CASSRQGAIEQFF

v_gene: TRBV9
j_gene: TRBJ2-1
d_gene: .
abundance: .
CDR3nt: TGTGCCAGCAGCGAACTCCCGGAGGGCGAGCAGTTCTTC
CDR3aa: CASSELPEGEQFF

v_gene: TRBV9
j_gene: TRBJ2-3
d_gene: TRBD2
abundance: .
CDR3nt: TGTGCCAGCAGCGTTTTCGCGGGAGCGGGGGATACGCAGTATTTT
CDR3aa: CASSVFAGAGDTQYF

v_gene: TRBV7-2
j_gene: TRBJ2-4
d_gene: TRBD1
abundance: few
CDR3nt: TGTGCCAGCAGCGGACAGGGGTCGAACATTCAGTACTTC
CDR3aa: CASSGQGSNIQYF

v_gene: TRBV7-7
j_gene: TRBJ2-1
d_gene: TRBD2
abundance: .
CDR3nt: TGTGCCAGCAGCGCAACTAGCGGGGGGGCCGAGAGTGAGCAGTTCTTC
CDR3aa: CASSATSGGAESEQFF

v_gene: TRBV6-1
j_gene: TRBJ2-7
d_gene: TRBD1
abundance: .
CDR3nt: TGTGCCAGCAGTAGGGACAGGGCCACCGCCGAGCAGTACTTC
CDR3aa: CASSRDRATAEQYF

v_gene: TRBV2
j_gene: TRBJ2-7
d_gene: .
abundance: .
CDR3nt: TGTGCCAGCAGTGAACAGGGAATAATGTACGAGCAGTACTTC
CDR3aa: CASSEQGIMYEQYF

v_gene: TRBV5-4
j_gene: TRBJ1-2
d_gene: .
abundance: .
CDR3nt: TGTGCCAGCAGCCCCCCGGGCTATGGCTACACCTTC
CDR3aa: CASSPPGYGYTF

v_gene: TRBV18
j_gene: TRBJ2-4
d_gene: TRBD2
abundance: .
CDR3nt: TGTGCCAGCTCACCACCTGGGGGGGGCATTCAGTACTTC
CDR3aa: CASSPPGGGIQYF

v_gene: TRBV18
j_gene: TRBJ2-3
d_gene: .
abundance: .
CDR3nt: TGTGCCAGCTCACCAGGCGCAGGCCCAGATACGCAGTATTTT
CDR3aa: CASSPGAGPDTQYF

v_gene: TRBV10-2
j_gene: TRBJ1-3
d_gene: .
abundance: few
CDR3nt: TGCGCCAGCATAAAGGGGCCGGAAACTGGAAACACCATATATTTT
CDR3aa: CASIKGPETGNTIYF

v_gene: TRBV7-3
j_gene: TRBJ2-2
d_gene: TRBD2
abundance: .
CDR3nt: TGTGCCAGCAGCCCCCGGGCTAGCGGGACCGGGGAGCTGTTTTTT
CDR3aa: CASSPRASGTGELFF

v_gene: TRBV5-4
j_gene: TRBJ1-2
d_gene: .
abundance: .
CDR3nt: TGTGCCAGCAGCCCCGCCGCCGCCCAGGGATATGGCTACACCTTC
CDR3aa: CASSPAAAQGYGYTF

v_gene: TRBV14
j_gene: TRBJ2-3
d_gene: .
abundance: .
CDR3nt: TGTGCCAGCAGCCCTTTTACAGATACGCAGTATTTT
CDR3aa: CASSPFTDTQYF

v_gene: TRBV5-4
j_gene: TRBJ2-7
d_gene: TRBD1
abundance: .
CDR3nt: TGTGCCAGCAGCTTACAGGGGGCAGCCTACGGGCAGTACTTC
CDR3aa: CASSLQGAAYGQYF

v_gene: TRBV6-5
j_gene: TRBJ2-7
d_gene: TRBD1
abundance: .
CDR3nt: TGTGCCAGCAGTTACAGGGGGCAAGGCGACGAGCAGTACTTC
CDR3aa: CASSYRGQGDEQYF

v_gene: TRBV7-3
j_gene: TRBJ1-1
d_gene: .
abundance: once
CDR3nt: TGTGCCAGCAGCTTAACCCCCTTAACTGAAGCTTTCTTT
CDR3aa: CASSLTPLTEAFF

v_gene: TRBV7-2
j_gene: TRBJ2-1
d_gene: TRBD2
abundance: .
CDR3nt: TGTGCCAGCAGCCCTGGACTAGCGGGAGGGCGCGAGCAGTTCTTC
CDR3aa: CASSPGLAGGREQFF